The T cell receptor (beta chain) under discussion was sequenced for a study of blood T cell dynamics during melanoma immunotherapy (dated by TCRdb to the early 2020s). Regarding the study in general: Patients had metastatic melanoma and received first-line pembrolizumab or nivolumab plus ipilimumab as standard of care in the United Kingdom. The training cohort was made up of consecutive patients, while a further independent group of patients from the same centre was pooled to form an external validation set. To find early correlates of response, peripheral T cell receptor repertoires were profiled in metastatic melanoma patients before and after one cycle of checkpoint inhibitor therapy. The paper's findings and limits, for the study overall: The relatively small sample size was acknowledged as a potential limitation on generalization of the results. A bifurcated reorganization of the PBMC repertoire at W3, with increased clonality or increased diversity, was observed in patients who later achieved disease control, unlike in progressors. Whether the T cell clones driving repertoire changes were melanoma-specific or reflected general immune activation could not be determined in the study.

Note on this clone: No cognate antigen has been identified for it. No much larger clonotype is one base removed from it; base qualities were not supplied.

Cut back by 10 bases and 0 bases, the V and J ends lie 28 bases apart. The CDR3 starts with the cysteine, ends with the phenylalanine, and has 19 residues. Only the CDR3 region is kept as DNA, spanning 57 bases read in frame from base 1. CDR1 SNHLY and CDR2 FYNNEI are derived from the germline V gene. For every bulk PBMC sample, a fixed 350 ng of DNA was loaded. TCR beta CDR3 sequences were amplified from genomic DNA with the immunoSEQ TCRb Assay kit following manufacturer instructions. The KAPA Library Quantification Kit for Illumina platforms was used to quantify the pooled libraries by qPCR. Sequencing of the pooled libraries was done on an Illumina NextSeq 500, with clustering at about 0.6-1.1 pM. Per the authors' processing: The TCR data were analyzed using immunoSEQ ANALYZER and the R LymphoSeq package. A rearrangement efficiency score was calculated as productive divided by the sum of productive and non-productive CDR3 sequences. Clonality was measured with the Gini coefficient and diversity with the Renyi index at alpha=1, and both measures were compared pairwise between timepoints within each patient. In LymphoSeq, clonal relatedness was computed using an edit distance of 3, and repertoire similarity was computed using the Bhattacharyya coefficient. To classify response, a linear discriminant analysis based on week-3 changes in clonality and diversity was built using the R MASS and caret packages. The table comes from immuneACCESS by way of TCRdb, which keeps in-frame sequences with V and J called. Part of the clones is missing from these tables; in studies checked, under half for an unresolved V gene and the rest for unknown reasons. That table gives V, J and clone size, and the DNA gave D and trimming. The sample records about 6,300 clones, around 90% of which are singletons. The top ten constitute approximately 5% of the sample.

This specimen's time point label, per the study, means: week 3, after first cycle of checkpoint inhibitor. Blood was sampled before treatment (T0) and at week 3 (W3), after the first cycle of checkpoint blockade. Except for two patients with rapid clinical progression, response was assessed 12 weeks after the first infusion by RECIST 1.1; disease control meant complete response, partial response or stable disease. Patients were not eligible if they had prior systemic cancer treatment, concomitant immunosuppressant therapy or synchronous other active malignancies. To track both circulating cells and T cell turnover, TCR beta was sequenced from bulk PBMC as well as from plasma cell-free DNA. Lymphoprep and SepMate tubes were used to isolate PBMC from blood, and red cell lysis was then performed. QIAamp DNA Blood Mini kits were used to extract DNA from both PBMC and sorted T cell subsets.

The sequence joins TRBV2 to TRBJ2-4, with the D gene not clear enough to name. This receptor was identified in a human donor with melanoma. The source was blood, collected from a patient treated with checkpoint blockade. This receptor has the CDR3 CATKASGAIPPLAKNIQYF. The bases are TGTGCCACCAAGGCCAGTGGCGCTATCCCTCCCCTAGCCAAAAACATTCAGTACTTC. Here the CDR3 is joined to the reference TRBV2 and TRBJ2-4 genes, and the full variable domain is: EPEVTQTPSHQVTQMGQEVILRCVPISNHLYFYWYRQILGQKVEFLVSFYNNEISEKSEIFDDQFSVERPDGSNFTLKIRSTKLEDSAMYFCATKASGAIPPLAKNIQYFGAGTRLSVL.